This entry lists 4 T cell receptor beta chains sequenced from one sample in a study of breast tumors, draining lymph nodes, adjacent tissues (TCRdb year 2016). Library preparation employed multiplex PCR. TCRdb shows the sequencer as Illumina HiSeq 2000. The public reads were reanalyzed by TCRdb: fastp trimming at Q25, MiXCR alignment, in-frame beta chains only. Rows merge per CDR3 protein into single entries with the most common DNA and genes. The sample table contains over 9,000 distinct CDR3 sequences; only one count was recorded for approximately 50% of them. More than 30% of the sample rests with the top ten. The specimen was breast tumor tissue. The receptor source for this set is a female donor with breast cancer. Some clones in this sample may be carry-over from other donors' samples.

This clonotype is medium-sized (0.01 to 0.1%) in the sample. The chain couples TRBV12-3 or TRBV12-4 to TRBJ2-3; D is undetermined. V lost 5 bases, J lost 7 bases, and 7 bases lay in between. CDR3 size: 11 residues. Written as DNA, the CDR3 is TGTGCCAGCAGTACCCTGAATACGCAGTATTTT. Translation: CASSTLNTQYF.

This clonotype was seen at least ten times. The CDR3 DNA sequence: TGTGCCAGCAGCACCAGGGGGCGGCGGGAAGCTTTCTTT. The encoded protein is CASSTRGRREAFF. The V call is TRBV7-2, the J call TRBJ1-1, with 8 bases that match TRBD1. Germline V gene data show CDR1 as SGHTA and CDR2 as FQGNSA. The junction had 7 bases not matched to a gene; V was cut back by 5 bases and J by 8 bases. This CDR3 is 13 amino acids long.

V and J are TRBV7-9 and TRBJ2-1; 12 bases line up with TRBD2. This CDR3 contains 18 residues. Per germline, CDR1 SEHNR and CDR2 FQNEAQ (reference sequence). After removal of 3 bases from V and 9 bases from J, the junction contained 15 bases not matched to a gene. This chain's CDR3 is CASSFTSSGRAGGGEQFF. DNA of the CDR3: TGTGCCAGCAGCTTCACCTCTAGCGGGAGGGCCGGGGGGGGTGAGCAGTTCTTC.

This clonotype was detected once. The chain recombines TRBV28 with TRBJ1-2; 9 bases align to TRBD1. Germline CDR1 reads MDHEN; CDR2 reads SYDVKM. CDR3 size: 15 residues. V shed 4 bases, J shed 4 bases, and the junction held 7 bases outside the gene matches. In DNA, the CDR3 is TGTGCCAGCAGTTCCTCCGGGACAGGGACCTATGGCTACACCTTC. Its translation is CASSSSGTGTYGYTF.